This T cell receptor beta chain appears in the sequencing data of a study of T-cell reconstitution after alpha-beta-depleted transplantation in children. Study-wide findings and caveats: Reportedly, roughly two months post-transplant, alpha-beta T cells arose from several hundred expanded graft clones. From newly produced T cells came most of the T-cell counts and diversity one year after transplant. Some patients' high day-60 TCRbeta diversity was traced to surviving recipient T cells and thymic progenitors.

Points on this clonotype: The target antigen is unknown.

CDR3 size: 18 residues. The junction had 18 bases not matched to a gene; V was cut back by 6 bases and J by 6 bases. Germline V CDR1 and CDR2: ENHRY, SYGVKD. Construction of the TCRbeta library involved unique molecular identifiers. Using its own MiXCR run on the PCR reads, TCRdb lists one record per CDR3 protein. The table has 750,000 to 950,000 distinct CDR3 sequences, around 15% seen once; the top ten hold around 5%. Sequences were derived from PBMCs, mostly from graft donor cells, sampled 360 days after TCRalphabeta/CD19-depleted stem cell transplant. The sequence was collected from a male patient between 5 and 17 years old who had a stem cell transplant for acute lymphoblastic leukemia, so the T cells may come from the graft donor. V usage is TRBV10-3 and J usage is TRBJ2-1; 9 positions match TRBD1. The CDR3 spells CAIRSRDRVAEFTNEQFF. The CDR3 nucleotides read TGTGCCATCAGATCCCGGGACAGGGTTGCGGAGTTCACCAATGAGCAGTTCTTC.